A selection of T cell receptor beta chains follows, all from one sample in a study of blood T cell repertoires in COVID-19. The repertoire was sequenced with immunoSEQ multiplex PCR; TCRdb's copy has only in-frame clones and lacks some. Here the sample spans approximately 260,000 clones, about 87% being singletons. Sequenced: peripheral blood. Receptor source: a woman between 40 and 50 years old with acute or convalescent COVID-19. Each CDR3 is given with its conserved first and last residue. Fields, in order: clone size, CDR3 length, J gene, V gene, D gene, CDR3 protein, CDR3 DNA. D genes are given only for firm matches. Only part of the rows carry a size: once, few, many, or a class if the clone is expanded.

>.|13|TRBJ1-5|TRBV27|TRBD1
CASSWDRNQPQHF
TGTGCCAGCAGTTGGGACAGAAATCAGCCCCAGCATTTT
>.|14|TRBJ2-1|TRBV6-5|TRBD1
CASWGGQGFNEQFF
TGTGCCAGCTGGGGCGGACAGGGGTTCAATGAGCAGTTCTTC
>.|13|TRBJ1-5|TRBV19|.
CATRTATNQPQHF
TGTGCCACGCGGACAGCAACTAATCAGCCCCAGCATTTT
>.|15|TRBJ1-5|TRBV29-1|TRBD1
CSVRTGTGTNQPQHF
TGCAGCGTACGAACCGGGACAGGGACCAATCAGCCCCAGCATTTT
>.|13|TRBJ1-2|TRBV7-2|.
CASNQDRNYGYTF
TGTGCCAGCAATCAGGACAGAAACTATGGCTACACCTTC
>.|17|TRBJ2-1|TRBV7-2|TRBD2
CASSSGAGGQTYDEQFF
TGTGCCAGCAGCTCGGGAGCGGGGGGGCAGACCTATGATGAGCAGTTCTTC
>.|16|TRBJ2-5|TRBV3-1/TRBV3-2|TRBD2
CASSQRPLAVQETQYF
TGTGCCAGCAGCCAAAGACCACTAGCGGTACAAGAGACCCAGTACTTC
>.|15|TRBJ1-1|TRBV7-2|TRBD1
CASSPYGTGTVEAFF
TGTGCCAGCAGCCCCTACGGGACAGGAACTGTGGAAGCTTTCTTT
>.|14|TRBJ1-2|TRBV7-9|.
CASSLSGGGGSYTF
TGTGCCAGCAGCTTATCCGGGGGAGGTGGCAGCTACACCTTC
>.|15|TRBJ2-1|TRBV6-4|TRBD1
CASRPTGGLFDEQFF
TGTGCCAGCAGACCAACAGGGGGCCTCTTCGATGAGCAGTTCTTC
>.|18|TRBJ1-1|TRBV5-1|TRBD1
CASSSHDRGPSRNTEAFF
TGCGCCAGCAGCTCCCATGACAGGGGGCCATCAAGGAACACTGAAGCTTTCTTT
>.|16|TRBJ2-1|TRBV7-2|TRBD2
CASSLRASGGPNEQFF
TGTGCCAGCAGCTTAAGAGCTAGCGGGGGGCCCAATGAGCAGTTCTTC
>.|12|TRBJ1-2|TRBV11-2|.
CASSLMSNGYTF
TGTGCCAGCAGCTTAATGAGTAATGGCTACACCTTC
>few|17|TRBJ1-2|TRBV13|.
CASSFSPSHSSGYGYTF
TGTGCCAGCAGCTTTTCCCCCAGTCACAGTTCCGGCTATGGCTACACCTTC
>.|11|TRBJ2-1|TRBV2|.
CASGAVNEQFF
TGTGCCAGCGGGGCGGTCAATGAGCAGTTCTTC
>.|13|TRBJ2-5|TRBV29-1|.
CSVEDVGQETQYF
TGCAGCGTGGAGGACGTAGGGCAAGAGACCCAGTACTTC
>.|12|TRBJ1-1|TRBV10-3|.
CAISEVRTEAFF
TGTGCCATCAGTGAGGTCAGAACTGAAGCTTTCTTT
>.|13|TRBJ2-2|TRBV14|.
CASSQTRPGELFF
TGTGCCAGCTCCCAGACTAGACCCGGGGAGCTGTTTTTT
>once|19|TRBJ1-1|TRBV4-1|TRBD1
CPSPRLGQGKGSGSTEAFF
TGCCCCAGCCCCCGACTCGGACAGGGAAAGGGATCGGGGAGCACTGAAGCTTTCTTT
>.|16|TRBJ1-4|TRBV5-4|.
CASSSDPTADNEKLFF
TGTGCCAGCAGTTCGGACCCGACAGCAGATAATGAAAAACTGTTTTTT
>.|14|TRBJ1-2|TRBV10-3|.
CAISEHDRFYGYTF
TGTGCCATCAGTGAGCATGACAGATTCTATGGCTACACCTTC
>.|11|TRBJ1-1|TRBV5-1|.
CASSQNTEAFF
TGCGCCAGCAGCCAAAACACTGAAGCTTTCTTT
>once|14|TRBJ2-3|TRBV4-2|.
CASSQASGGDTQYF
TGTGCCAGCAGCCAAGCATCCGGGGGAGATACGCAGTATTTT
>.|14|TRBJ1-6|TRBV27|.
CASSPGLLDSPLHF
TGTGCCAGCTCACCCGGACTCCTCGATTCACCCCTCCACTTT
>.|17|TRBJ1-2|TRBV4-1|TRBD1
CASSQEGDRRPNYGYTF
TGCGCCAGCAGCCAAGAAGGGGACAGGAGACCTAACTATGGCTACACCTTC
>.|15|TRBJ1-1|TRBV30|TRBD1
CAWSPGRDRVTEAFF
TGTGCCTGGAGTCCGGGGCGAGACAGGGTAACTGAAGCTTTCTTT
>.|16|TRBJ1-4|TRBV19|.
CASTPRGTRANEKLFF
TGTGCCAGTACCCCTCGCGGGACTAGGGCTAATGAAAAACTGTTTTTT
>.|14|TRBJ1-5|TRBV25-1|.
CASSDGGVVQPQHF
TGTGCCAGCAGTGATGGCGGGGTTGTTCAGCCCCAGCATTTT
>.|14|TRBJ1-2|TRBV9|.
CASSVTELYYGYTF
TGTGCCAGCAGCGTGACAGAGCTTTACTATGGCTACACCTTC
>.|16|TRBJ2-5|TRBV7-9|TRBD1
CASSRPPGTGEETQYF
TGTGCCAGCAGCAGACCGCCCGGGACAGGGGAAGAGACCCAGTACTTC
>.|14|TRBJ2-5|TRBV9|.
CASSVEVFGETQYF
TGTGCCAGCAGCGTAGAAGTTTTCGGGGAGACCCAGTACTTC
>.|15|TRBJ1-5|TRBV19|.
CASNPDSFSNQPQHF
TGTGCCAGTAACCCGGACAGCTTTAGCAATCAGCCCCAGCATTTT
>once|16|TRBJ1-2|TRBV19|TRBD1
CASSWRTGEASYGYTF
TGTGCCAGTAGTTGGAGGACAGGGGAGGCTTCTTATGGCTACACCTTC
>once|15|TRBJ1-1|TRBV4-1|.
CASSQGEIGGTEAFF
TGCGCCAGCAGCCAAGGGGAAATAGGGGGCACTGAAGCTTTCTTT
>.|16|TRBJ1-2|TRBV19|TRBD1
CASTIGGTGLPYGYTF
TGTGCCAGCACCATCGGAGGGACAGGGCTTCCCTATGGCTACACCTTC
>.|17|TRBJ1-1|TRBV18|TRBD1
CASSPNLKRQGHTEAFF
TGTGCCAGCTCACCAAATCTAAAACGACAGGGGCACACTGAAGCTTTCTTT
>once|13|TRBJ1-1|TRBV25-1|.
CASSGAMNTEAFF
TGTGCCAGCAGTGGCGCGATGAACACTGAAGCTTTCTTT
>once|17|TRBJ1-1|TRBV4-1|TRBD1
CASSLKPPGQGAVEAFF
TGCGCCAGCAGCCTCAAACCCCCGGGACAGGGGGCCGTTGAAGCTTTCTTT
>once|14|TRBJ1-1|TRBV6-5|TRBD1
CASRQGWGGTEAFF
TGTGCCAGCAGACAGGGGTGGGGCGGCACTGAAGCTTTCTTT
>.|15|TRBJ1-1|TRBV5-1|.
CASSADEGRHTEAFF
TGCGCCAGCAGCGCGGACGAGGGTAGGCACACTGAAGCTTTCTTT
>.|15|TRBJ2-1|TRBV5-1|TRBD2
CASLGLAGSANEQFF
TGCGCCAGCCTTGGACTAGCGGGGAGCGCAAATGAGCAGTTCTTC
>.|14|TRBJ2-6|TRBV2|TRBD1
CASRDRAGANVLTF
TGTGCCAGCCGGGACAGGGCTGGGGCCAACGTCCTGACTTTC
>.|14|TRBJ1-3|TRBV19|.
CASSPGGLANTIYF
TGTGCCAGTAGCCCCGGGGGGTTGGCAAACACCATATATTTT
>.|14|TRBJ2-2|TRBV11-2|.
CASSSRAGALELFF
TGTGCCAGCAGCTCTAGGGCAGGGGCTTTGGAGCTGTTTTTT
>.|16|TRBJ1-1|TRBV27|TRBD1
CASVRGTGNMNTEAFF
TGTGCCAGCGTTAGAGGGACAGGGAACATGAACACTGAAGCTTTCTTT
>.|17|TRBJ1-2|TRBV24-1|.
CATSDSQGAPHPHGYTF
TGTGCCACCAGTGATTCCCAGGGTGCCCCGCACCCCCATGGCTACACCTTC
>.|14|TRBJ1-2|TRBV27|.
CASSFVGAGYGYTF
TGTGCCAGCAGTTTTGTAGGGGCAGGCTATGGCTACACCTTC
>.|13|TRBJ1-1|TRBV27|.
CASREQGETEAFF
TGTGCCAGCAGAGAACAGGGTGAGACTGAAGCTTTCTTT
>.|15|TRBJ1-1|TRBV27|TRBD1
CASSRDRVMNTEAFF
TGTGCCAGCAGTCGGGACAGGGTGATGAACACTGAAGCTTTCTTT
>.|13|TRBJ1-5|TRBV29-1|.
CSTQDSPNQPQHF
TGCAGCACCCAAGACAGCCCCAATCAGCCCCAGCATTTT
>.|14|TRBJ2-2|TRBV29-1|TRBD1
CSVLTGHNTGELFF
TGCAGCGTACTGACAGGGCACAACACCGGGGAGCTGTTTTTT